The TCR beta chain described here comes from a study of control samples from healthy donors and cancer patients. The assay was immunoSEQ multiplex PCR, and TCRdb's table has in-frame clones only and misses some. The table shows approximately 84,000 clones, with around 80% occurring only once. CDR1 SGHRS and CDR2 YFSETQ come from the germline V gene. The CDR3 runs to 14 residues. Trimming took off 4 bases at V and 7 bases at J, with 17 bases between the two ends. Specimen: blood. This TCR was sampled from a woman aged 55-70 years in good health. The chain employs TRBV5-1 and TRBJ2-5; D is perhaps TRBD2 (5 bases). The CDR3 DNA reads TGCGCCAGCAGCCCCACGAGGGAGAGTGGGACCCAGTACTTC. Translation gives CASSPTRESGTQYF.